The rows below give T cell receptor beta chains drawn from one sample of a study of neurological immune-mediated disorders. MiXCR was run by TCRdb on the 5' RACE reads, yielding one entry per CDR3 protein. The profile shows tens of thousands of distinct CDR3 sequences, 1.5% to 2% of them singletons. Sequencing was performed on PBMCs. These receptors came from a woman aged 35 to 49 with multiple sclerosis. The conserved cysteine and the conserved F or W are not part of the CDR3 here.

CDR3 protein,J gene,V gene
ASTGGGYGYT,TRBJ1-2,TRBV6-1
SARDGGQDTQY,TRBJ2-3,TRBV20-1
ASSFSLYGYT,TRBJ1-2,TRBV7-9
SAYLPSGGAREQY,TRBJ2-7,TRBV20-1
ASSFFSGGREQY,TRBJ2-7,TRBV5-4
SARVDRVSYEQY,TRBJ2-7,TRBV20-1
ASRLISGANVLT,TRBJ2-6,TRBV5-1
ASSLSGVVGELF,TRBJ2-2,TRBV27
ASSLVYDEQY,TRBJ2-7,TRBV28
ASSDRDRGFYT,TRBJ1-2,TRBV6-1
SAQRTSEQQF,TRBJ2-1,TRBV20-1
ASSEALQSQPQH,TRBJ1-5,TRBV10-2
SARHSNQPQH,TRBJ1-5,TRBV20-1
SARFAGELF,TRBJ2-2,TRBV20-1
ASSPDRAMNTEAF,TRBJ1-1,TRBV4-1
ASSLVSNTEAF,TRBJ1-1,TRBV12-3/TRBV12-4
ASSLALISSYEQY,TRBJ2-7,TRBV5-1
SASRTGNTEAF,TRBJ1-1,TRBV20-1
ASSAGTGGRYGYT,TRBJ1-2,TRBV25-1
SARSLLKGTNTEAF,TRBJ1-1,TRBV20-1
ATYNYNEQF,TRBJ2-1,TRBV3-1
ASSYSTNYGYT,TRBJ1-2,TRBV27
ASSQMGGRTYYEQY,TRBJ2-7,TRBV4-1
ASSQDALAGGAGELF,TRBJ2-2,TRBV4-1
ASSLSVREYGYT,TRBJ1-2,TRBV7-8
ASSRGTGVYEQY,TRBJ2-7,TRBV12-3/TRBV12-4
ASTAGNSGANVLT,TRBJ2-6,TRBV5-1
AISRSTGPNYGYT,TRBJ1-2,TRBV10-3
SVWDRLRGLYGYT,TRBJ1-2,TRBV29-1
ASSLEFLSNNYGYT,TRBJ1-2,TRBV5-1
ASSFSEADNTDTQY,TRBJ2-3,TRBV7-9
SARDTGGTGELF,TRBJ2-2,TRBV20-1
AALRLDSTYEQY,TRBJ2-7,TRBV24-1
AIGSTDTQY,TRBJ2-3,TRBV10-3
ASSPPPALRTSSYNEQF,TRBJ2-1,TRBV18